Below are 12 T cell receptor beta chains sequenced from a single sample in a study of T cell changes during pregnancy in multiple sclerosis. Using immunoSEQ multiplex PCR, the repertoire was profiled, and TCRdb retains in-frame clones only, with some absent. The profile covers about 64,000 clones, with 80% to 95% appearing a single time and 1.4% taken by the ten largest. This specimen consisted of peripheral blood, obtained in the second trimester of pregnancy. These receptors originate from a female donor with multiple sclerosis, enrolled in a pregnancy study.

This chain joins TRBV7-9 and TRBJ2-7, with a possible D match to TRBD2 (6 bases). V lost 3 bases and J 6 bases, leaving 12 bases between the germline ends. The CDR3 loop spans 13 amino acids. Germline assignment: CDR1 SEHNR and CDR2 FQNEAQ (reference sequence). The CDR3 DNA reads TGTGCCAGCAGCTTTCCTTCGGGAGTCGAGCAGTACTTC. Encoded protein: CASSFPSGVEQYF. The full variable domain, with the rest looked up from reference TRBV7-9 and TRBJ2-7, is DTGVSQNPRHKITKRGQNVTFRCDPISEHNRLYWYRQTLGQGPEFLTYFQNEAQLEKSRLLSDRFSAERPKGSFSTLEIQRTEQGDSAMYLCASSFPSGVEQYFGPGTRLTVT.

This chain uses TRBV5-6 with TRBJ2-7, with TRBD1 as a possible D gene (6 bases). The germline V gene has CDR1 SGHDT and CDR2 YYEEEE. V lost 0 bases and J lost 4, with 14 bases in between. CDR3 length: 15 residues. This CDR3 is CASSLDQGMRYEQYF. In nucleotides, the CDR3 is TGTGCCAGCAGCTTGGATCAGGGGATGAGATACGAGCAGTACTTC.

The J gene is TRBJ2-3, the V gene TRBV4-2; 10 bases are shared with TRBD2. V lost 0 bases to trimming and J lost 2 bases; unmatched junction nucleotides: 11. CDR1 is LGHNA, CDR2 YNFKEQ, per germline. The CDR3 loop spans 19 amino acids. CDR3 coding DNA: TGTGCCAGCAGCCAAGATAAAACTAGCGGGACCCCTTTCACAGATACGCAGTATTTT. Residues: CASSQDKTSGTPFTDTQYF.

This clone was counted a few times. This chain connects TRBV2 to TRBJ1-1; 7 bases map to TRBD1. J gave up 2 bases and V 6 bases, and 9 bases lay outside the gene matches. This CDR3 is built from 15 residues. CDR1 is SNHLY, CDR2 FYNNEI, per germline. This chain's CDR3 is CASSKEQGYNTEAFF. Here the CDR3 DNA reads TGTGCCAGCAGCAAGGAACAGGGGTACAACACTGAAGCTTTCTTT.

The V gene is TRBV5-4, the J gene TRBJ2-1; 9 bases are a match to TRBD2. Trimming took 0 bases from V and 5 from J; bases not matched to a gene: 18. Germline V gene sequence: CDR1 SGHNT, CDR2 YYREEE (reference sequence). The CDR3 is 20 amino acids. CDR3 residues: CASSLDLGHSKAGGHNEQFF. CDR3 DNA: TGTGCCAGCAGCTTGGATTTGGGTCACTCTAAAGCGGGAGGTCACAATGAGCAGTTCTTC.

The chain joins TRBV19 to TRBJ2-2; a possible D gene is TRBD1 (6 bases). Germline CDR1 and CDR2: LNHDA and SQIVND (reference sequence). This CDR3 has 15 residues. With 5 bases removed from V and 3 bases from J, the gap between germline ends came to 13 bases. The CDR3 reads CASSPRTAYTGELFF. CDR3 nucleotide sequence: TGTGCCAGTAGTCCGCGGACAGCTTACACCGGGGAGCTGTTTTTT.

CDR3 sequence (DNA): TGCGCCAGCAGCACCCTGGTGGGGGGGCAAGTGGATGGCTACACCTTC. Protein product: CASSTLVGGQVDGYTF. This chain uses TRBV5-1 with TRBJ1-2; perhaps TRBD1 as D (6 bases). The CDR3 is 16 residues long. The germline V and J ends were trimmed by 4 bases and 6 bases, with 22 bases remaining between them. The germline CDR1 and CDR2 sequences are SGHRS and YFSETQ.

V is TRBV27 and J is TRBJ1-2; D perhaps matches TRBD1 (6 bases). The CDR3 is made up of 14 amino acids. Germline assignment: CDR1 MNHEY and CDR2 SMNVEV (reference sequence). Trimming took 5 bases from V and 3 from J, leaving 13 bases between them. The CDR3 loop is CASSVRGPDYGYTF. The CDR3 DNA is TGTGCCAGCAGTGTCAGGGGTCCGGACTATGGCTACACCTTC.

Within the sample, this clone is medium-sized. V is TRBV27 and J is TRBJ2-6; D remains unclear. This CDR3 is 14 amino acids long. V was pared by 5 bases and J by 0 bases, with 5 bases between. From germline, CDR1 is MNHEY and CDR2 SMNVEV (reference sequence). Written as DNA, the CDR3 is TGTGCCAGCAGTCGTAGCTCTGGGGCCAACGTCCTGACTTTC. Residues: CASSRSSGANVLTF.

The rearrangement links TRBV29-1 to TRBJ1-5; no definite D call. Trimming stripped 4 bases from V and 1 base from J, with 17 bases between. The CDR3 consists of 16 residues. The germline V gene encodes CDR1 SQVTM and CDR2 ANQGSEA. CDR3 protein: CSVVVEGSGSNQPQHF. The DNA of the CDR3 is TGCAGCGTTGTAGTGGAGGGCAGCGGGAGCAATCAGCCCCAGCATTTT.

This rearrangement joins TRBV11-2 to TRBJ2-1; 8 nucleotides align to TRBD2. The CDR3 loop spans 16 amino acids. Trimming removed 5 bases from V and 4 bases from J; junction bases left unmatched: 10. Germline assignment: CDR1 SGHAT and CDR2 FQNNGV. CDR3 in amino acids: CASSLSGTRGYNEQFF. CDR3 coding DNA: TGTGCCAGCAGCCTTTCCGGGACTAGGGGGTACAATGAGCAGTTCTTC. Filled out from reference TRBV11-2 and TRBJ2-1, the complete variable domain reads EAGVAQSPRYKIIEKRQSVAFWCNPISGHATLYWYQQILGQGPKLLIQFQNNGVVDDSQLPKDRFSAERLKGVDSTLKIQPAKLEDSAVYLCASSLSGTRGYNEQFFGPGTRLTVL.

V is TRBV18 and J is TRBJ1-3; D may be TRBD1 (6 bases). This CDR3 is 18 amino acids long. The V gene lost 1 base and the J gene lost 0 bases, with 16 bases spanning the gap. CDR1 is KGHSH and CDR2 is LQKENI in the germline V gene. Here the CDR3 DNA reads TGTGCCAGCTCACCACTTACGGGTACAGGGAACTCTGGAAACACCATATATTTT. Residues: CASSPLTGTGNSGNTIYF.